This T cell receptor (beta chain) emerged from a study of identical twins. Notes on the study in general: For out-of-frame alpha sequences shared by twins, low generation probability was in excess. Twins showed weaker excess sharing in their beta out-of-frame sequences. Instead of following the same donors, the conclusions were based on cross-sectional statistical analysis. Models predicted less out-of-frame TCR alpha sharing in monozygotic twins than was found.

CDR1 is MGHRA, CDR2 YSYEKL, per germline. This CDR3 comprises 10 residues. As for this clonotype: Its target is not known. One junction end does not reproduce the germline sequence, and a read error may be involved.

TCRdb used MiXCR to reprocess the 5' RACE reads, holding one entry per CDR3 protein. The sample has some 630,000 distinct CDR3 sequences, about 7% seen once. This sample also belongs to another study, concerning yellow fever vaccine responses in identical twins.

Sequenced sample: PBMCs. The chain couples TRBV4-1 to TRBJ2-1; no clear D gene. The origin of this receptor is a woman aged 18-29 years in good health. In nucleotides, the CDR3 is TGCGCCAGCAGCCAAGATAGGGTCGTCTTC. It yields the protein CASSQDRVVF.